The TCR beta chain under discussion was sequenced for a study of T-cell reconstitution after alpha-beta-depleted transplantation in children. As it was prepared, the TCRbeta library received unique molecular identifiers. TCRdb re-analysed the PCR reads in MiXCR, keeping a single row per CDR3 protein. The sample lists approximately 350,000 distinct CDR3 sequences, approximately 10% seen once, with 2% to 2.5% in the top ten. This clonotype was counted at least ten times. From germline, CDR1 is MNHEY and CDR2 SVGAGI. CDR3 length equals 14 residues. Trimming took 0 bases from V and 8 from J; bases not matched to a gene: 4.

This TCR derives from a human donor who donated a stem cell graft to a child with acute lymphoblastic leukemia. The source was PBMCs from the stem cell graft donor, collected from the stem cell graft. V and J are TRBV6-5 and TRBJ1-2, with TRBD1 matching 9 bases. The CDR3 nucleotides read TGTGCCAGCAGTTACTCACCGGGACAGGGAGGCTACACCTTC. Residues: CASSYSPGQGGYTF.